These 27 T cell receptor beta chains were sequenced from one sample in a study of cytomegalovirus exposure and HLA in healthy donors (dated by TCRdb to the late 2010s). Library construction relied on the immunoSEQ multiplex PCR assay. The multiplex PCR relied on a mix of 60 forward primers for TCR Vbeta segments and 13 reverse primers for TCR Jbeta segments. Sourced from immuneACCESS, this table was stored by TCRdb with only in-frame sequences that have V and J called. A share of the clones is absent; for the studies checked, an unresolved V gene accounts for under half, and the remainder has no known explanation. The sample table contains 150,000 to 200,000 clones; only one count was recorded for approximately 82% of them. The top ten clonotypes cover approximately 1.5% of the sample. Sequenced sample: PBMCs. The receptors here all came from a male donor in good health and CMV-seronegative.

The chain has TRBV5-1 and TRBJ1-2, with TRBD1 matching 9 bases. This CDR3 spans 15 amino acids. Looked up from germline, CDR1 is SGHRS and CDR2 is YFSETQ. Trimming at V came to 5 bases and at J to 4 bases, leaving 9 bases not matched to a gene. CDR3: CASSSLGQGIYGYTF. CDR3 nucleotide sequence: TGCGCCAGCAGTTCCCTCGGACAGGGGATCTATGGCTACACCTTC.

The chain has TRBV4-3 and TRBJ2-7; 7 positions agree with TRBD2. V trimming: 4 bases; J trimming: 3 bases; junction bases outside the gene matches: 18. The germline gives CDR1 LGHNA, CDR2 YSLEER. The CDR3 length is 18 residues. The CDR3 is CASSPTMSGTSYNYEQYF. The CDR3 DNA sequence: TGCGCCAGCAGCCCGACGATGAGCGGGACCTCTTATAACTACGAGCAGTACTTC.

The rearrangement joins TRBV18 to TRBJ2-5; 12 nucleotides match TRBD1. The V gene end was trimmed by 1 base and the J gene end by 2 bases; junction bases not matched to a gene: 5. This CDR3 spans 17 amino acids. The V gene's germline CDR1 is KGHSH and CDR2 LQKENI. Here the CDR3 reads CASSPLGTGGAQETQYF. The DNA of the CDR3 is TGTGCCAGCTCACCACTGGGGACAGGGGGCGCACAAGAGACCCAGTACTTC.

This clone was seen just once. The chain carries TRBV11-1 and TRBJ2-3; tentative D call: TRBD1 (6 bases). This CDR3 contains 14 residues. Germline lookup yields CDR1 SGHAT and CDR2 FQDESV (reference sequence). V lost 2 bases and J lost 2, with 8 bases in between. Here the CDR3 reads CASSLSGDTDTQYF. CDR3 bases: TGTGCCAGCAGCTTATCAGGGGACACAGATACGCAGTATTTT.

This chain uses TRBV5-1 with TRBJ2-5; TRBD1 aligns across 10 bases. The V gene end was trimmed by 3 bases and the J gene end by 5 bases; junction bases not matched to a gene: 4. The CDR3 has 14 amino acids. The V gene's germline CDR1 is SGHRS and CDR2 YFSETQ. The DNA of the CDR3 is TGCGCCAGCAGCTGGACAGGGGGTTGGGAGACCCAGTACTTC. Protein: CASSWTGGWETQYF.

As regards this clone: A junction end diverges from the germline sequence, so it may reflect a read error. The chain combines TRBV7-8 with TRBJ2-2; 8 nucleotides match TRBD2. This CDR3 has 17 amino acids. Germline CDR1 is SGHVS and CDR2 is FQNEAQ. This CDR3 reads CASTLPVAGSNTGELFF. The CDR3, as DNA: TGTGCCAGCACCTTACCTGTAGCGGGAAGTAACACCGGGGAGCTGTTTTTT.

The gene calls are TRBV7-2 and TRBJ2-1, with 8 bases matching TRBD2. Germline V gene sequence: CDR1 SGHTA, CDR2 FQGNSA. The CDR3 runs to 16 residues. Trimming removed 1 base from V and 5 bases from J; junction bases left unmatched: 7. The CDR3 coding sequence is TGTGCCAGCAGCTTAGTCGGGAGGGCCGGCCACAATGAGCAGTTCTTC. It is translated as CASSLVGRAGHNEQFF.

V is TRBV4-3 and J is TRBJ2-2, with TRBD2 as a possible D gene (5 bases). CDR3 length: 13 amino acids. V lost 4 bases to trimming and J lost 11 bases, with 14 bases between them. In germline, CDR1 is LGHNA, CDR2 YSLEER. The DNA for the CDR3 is TGCGCCAGCAGCCTACTAGTTGGGCGAGAGCTGTTTTTT. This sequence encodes CASSLLVGRELFF.

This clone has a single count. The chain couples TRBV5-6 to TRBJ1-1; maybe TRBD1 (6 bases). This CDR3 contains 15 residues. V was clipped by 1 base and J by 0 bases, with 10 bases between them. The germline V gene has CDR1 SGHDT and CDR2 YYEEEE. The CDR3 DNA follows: TGTGCCAGCAGCTTGAACAGGGCGATGAACACTGAAGCTTTCTTT. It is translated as CASSLNRAMNTEAFF.

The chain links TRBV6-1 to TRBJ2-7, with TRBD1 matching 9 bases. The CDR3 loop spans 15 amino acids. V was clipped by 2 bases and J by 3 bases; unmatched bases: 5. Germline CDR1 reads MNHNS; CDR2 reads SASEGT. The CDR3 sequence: CASSEWTGEVYEQYF. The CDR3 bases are TGTGCCAGCAGTGAATGGACAGGGGAAGTCTACGAGCAGTACTTC.

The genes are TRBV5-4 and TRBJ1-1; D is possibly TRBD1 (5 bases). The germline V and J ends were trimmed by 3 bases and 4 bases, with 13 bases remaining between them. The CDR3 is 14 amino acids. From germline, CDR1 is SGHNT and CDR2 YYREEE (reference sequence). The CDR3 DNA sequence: TGTGCCAGCAGCTCGATTCAGGGAACCACTGAAGCTTTCTTT. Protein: CASSSIQGTTEAFF.

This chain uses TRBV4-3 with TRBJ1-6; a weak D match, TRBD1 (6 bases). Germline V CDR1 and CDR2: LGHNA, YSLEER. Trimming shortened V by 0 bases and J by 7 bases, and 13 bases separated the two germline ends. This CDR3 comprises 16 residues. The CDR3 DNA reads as TGCGCCAGCAGCCAAGATCCAGGGACACGAAATTCACCCCTCCACTTT. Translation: CASSQDPGTRNSPLHF.

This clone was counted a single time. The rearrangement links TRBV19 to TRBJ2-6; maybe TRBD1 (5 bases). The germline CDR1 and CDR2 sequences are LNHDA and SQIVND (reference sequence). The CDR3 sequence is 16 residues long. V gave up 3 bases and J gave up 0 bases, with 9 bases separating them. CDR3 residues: CASSIGQGSGANVLTF. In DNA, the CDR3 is TGTGCCAGTAGTATTGGGCAGGGCTCTGGGGCCAACGTCCTGACTTTC.

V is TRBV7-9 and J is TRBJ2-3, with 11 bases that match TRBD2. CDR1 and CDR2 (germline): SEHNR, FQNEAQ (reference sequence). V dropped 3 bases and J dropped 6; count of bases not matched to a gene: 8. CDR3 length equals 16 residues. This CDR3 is CASSLASGGPRDTQYF. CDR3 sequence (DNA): TGTGCCAGCAGCTTGGCTAGCGGGGGGCCTAGGGATACGCAGTATTTT.

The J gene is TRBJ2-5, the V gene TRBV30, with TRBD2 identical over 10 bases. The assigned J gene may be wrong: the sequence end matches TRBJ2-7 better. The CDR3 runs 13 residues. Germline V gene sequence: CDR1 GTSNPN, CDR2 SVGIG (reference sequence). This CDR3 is CAWSLAGAYEQYF. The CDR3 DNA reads TGTGCCTGGAGTCTAGCGGGGGCCTACGAGCAGTACTTC.

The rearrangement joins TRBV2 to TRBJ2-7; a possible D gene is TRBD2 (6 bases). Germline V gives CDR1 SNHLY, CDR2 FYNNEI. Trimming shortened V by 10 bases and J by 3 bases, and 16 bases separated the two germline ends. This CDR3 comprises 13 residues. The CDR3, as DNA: TGTGCCATTGTCTGGGGGGTAGGCTACGAGCAGTACTTC. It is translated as CAIVWGVGYEQYF. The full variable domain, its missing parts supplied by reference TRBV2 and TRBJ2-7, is EPEVTQTPSHQVTQMGQEVILRCVPISNHLYFYWYRQILGQKVEFLVSFYNNEISEKSEIFDDQFSVERPDGSNFTLKIRSTKLEDSAMYFCAIVWGVGYEQYFGPGTRLTVT.

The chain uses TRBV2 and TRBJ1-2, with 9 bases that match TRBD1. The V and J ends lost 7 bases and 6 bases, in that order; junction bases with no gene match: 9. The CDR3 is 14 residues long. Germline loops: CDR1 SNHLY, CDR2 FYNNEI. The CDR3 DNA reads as TGTGCCAGCATGATTCACAGGGGGCGTAATGGCTACACCTTC. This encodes CASMIHRGRNGYTF.

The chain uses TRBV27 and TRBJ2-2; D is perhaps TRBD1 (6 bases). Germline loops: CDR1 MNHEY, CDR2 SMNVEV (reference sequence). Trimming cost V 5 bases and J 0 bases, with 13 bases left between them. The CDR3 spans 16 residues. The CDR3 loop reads CASSALAGANTGELFF. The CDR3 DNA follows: TGTGCCAGCAGTGCACTGGCAGGGGCGAACACCGGGGAGCTGTTTTTT.

The CDR3 DNA sequence: TGTGCCAGCAGTTACTCGGTGGGCCCGAACACCGGGGAGCTGTTTTTT. As protein: CASSYSVGPNTGELFF. The chain has TRBV6-5 and TRBJ2-2; no definite D call. The germline gives CDR1 MNHEY, CDR2 SVGAGI. The CDR3 sequence is 16 residues long. Deletions cut 0 bases from V and 0 bases from J, with 8 bases between.

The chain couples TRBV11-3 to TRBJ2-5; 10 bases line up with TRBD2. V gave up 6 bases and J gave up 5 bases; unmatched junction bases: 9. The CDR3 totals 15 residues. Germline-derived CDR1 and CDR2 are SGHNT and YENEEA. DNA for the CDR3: TGTGCCAGCAGTTCGAGCGGGGGGGCCTTGGAGACCCAGTACTTC. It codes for CASSSSGGALETQYF.

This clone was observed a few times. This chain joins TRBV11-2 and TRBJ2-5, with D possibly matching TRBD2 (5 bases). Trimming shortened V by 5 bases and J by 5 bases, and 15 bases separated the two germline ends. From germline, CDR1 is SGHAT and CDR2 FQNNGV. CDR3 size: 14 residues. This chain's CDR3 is CASSPRVSVETQYF. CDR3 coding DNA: TGTGCCAGCAGCCCCCGGGTTAGCGTCGAGACCCAGTACTTC.

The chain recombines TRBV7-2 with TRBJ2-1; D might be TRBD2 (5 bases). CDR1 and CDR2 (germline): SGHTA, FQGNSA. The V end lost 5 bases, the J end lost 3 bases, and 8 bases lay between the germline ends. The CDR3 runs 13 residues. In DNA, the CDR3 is TGTGCCAGCAGCGACCGGGACTACAATGAGCAGTTCTTC. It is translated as CASSDRDYNEQFF.

The CDR3 DNA is TGTGCCAGCAGCACACGCGGCCAAGAGACCCAGTACTTC. Its protein is CASSTRGQETQYF. J is TRBJ2-5 and V is TRBV7-6; no definite D call. CDR3 size: 13 residues. V was pared by 5 bases and J by 1 base, with 8 bases between. Germline CDR1 is SGHVS and CDR2 is FNYEAQ.

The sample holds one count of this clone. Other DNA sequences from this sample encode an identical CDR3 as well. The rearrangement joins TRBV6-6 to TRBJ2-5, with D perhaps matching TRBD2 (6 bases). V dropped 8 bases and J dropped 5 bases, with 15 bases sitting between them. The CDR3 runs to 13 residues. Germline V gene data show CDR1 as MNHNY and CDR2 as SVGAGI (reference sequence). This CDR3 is CASSRGSGETQYF. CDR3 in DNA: TGTGCCAGCTCTCGGGGGAGCGGGGAGACCCAGTACTTC.

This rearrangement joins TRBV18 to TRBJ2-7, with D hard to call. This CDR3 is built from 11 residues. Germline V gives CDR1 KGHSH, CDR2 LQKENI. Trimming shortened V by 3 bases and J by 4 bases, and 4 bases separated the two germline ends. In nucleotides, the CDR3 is TGTGCCAGCTCACCGCGTTACGAGCAGTACTTC. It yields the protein CASSPRYEQYF.

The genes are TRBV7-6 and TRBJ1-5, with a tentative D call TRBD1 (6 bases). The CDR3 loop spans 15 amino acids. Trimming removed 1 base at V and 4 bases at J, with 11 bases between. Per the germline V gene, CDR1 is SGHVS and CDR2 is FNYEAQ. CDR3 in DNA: TGTGCCAGCAGCTTAGGTCCAGGGGTGAATCAGCCCCAGCATTTT. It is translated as CASSLGPGVNQPQHF.

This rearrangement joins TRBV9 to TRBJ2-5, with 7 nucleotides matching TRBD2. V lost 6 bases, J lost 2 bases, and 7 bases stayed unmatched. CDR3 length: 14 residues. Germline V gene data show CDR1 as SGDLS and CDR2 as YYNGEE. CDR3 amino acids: CASNRGGLQETQYF. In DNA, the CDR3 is TGTGCCAGCAATAGGGGAGGGCTACAAGAGACCCAGTACTTC.